Following are 2 T cell receptor beta chains from one sample sequenced in a study of response to subunit inactivated influenza vaccine. TCRdb redid the calling of the RT-PCR reads with MiXCR, one entry per CDR3 protein. The data hold 650,000 to 800,000 distinct CDR3 sequences, with roughly 18% observed a single time. The sequences come from PBMCs from blood, collected 4 to 6 days after vaccination. The receptors come from a man aged 45-60 years who received an inactivated influenza vaccine.

Only a few counts were recorded for this clonotype. The chain has TRBV4-2 and TRBJ2-1; TRBD2 matches 10 bases. Per the germline V gene, CDR1 is LGHNA and CDR2 is YNFKEQ. CDR3 length: 18 residues. V trimming: 0 bases; J trimming: 1 base; junction bases outside the gene matches: 6. CDR3 sequence reads: CASSQDPLAGVSYNEQFF. The CDR3 DNA is TGTGCCAGCAGCCAAGATCCGCTAGCGGGAGTGTCCTACAATGAGCAGTTCTTC.

The chain carries TRBV29-1 and TRBJ2-3; perhaps TRBD2 as D (7 bases). The CDR3 length is 14 residues. Germline V gene data show CDR1 as SQVTM and CDR2 as ANQGSEA. V was trimmed by 7 bases and J by 3 bases, leaving 17 bases between them. The chain's CDR3 is CSGFLRGGTDTQYF. Written as DNA, the CDR3 is TGCAGCGGGTTCCTCAGGGGAGGGACAGATACGCAGTATTTT.